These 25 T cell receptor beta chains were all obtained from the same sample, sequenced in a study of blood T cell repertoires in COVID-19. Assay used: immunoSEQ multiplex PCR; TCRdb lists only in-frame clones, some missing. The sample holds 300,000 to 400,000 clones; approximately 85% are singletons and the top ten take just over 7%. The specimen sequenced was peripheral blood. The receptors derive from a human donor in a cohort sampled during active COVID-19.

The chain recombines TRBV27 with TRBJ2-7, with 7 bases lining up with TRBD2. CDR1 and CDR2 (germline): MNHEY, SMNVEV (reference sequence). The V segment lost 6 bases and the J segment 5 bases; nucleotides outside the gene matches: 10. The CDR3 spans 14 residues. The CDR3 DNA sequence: TGTGCCAGCAGGGCAGCGGGGCTGGTGGACGAGCAGTACTTC. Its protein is CASRAAGLVDEQYF.

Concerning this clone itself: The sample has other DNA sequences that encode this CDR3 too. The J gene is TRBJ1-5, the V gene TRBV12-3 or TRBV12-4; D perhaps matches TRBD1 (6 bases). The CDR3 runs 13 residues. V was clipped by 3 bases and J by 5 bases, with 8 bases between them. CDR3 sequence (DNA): TGTGCCAGCAGTTTGAAGGGGGATCAGCCCCAGCATTTT. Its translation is CASSLKGDQPQHF.

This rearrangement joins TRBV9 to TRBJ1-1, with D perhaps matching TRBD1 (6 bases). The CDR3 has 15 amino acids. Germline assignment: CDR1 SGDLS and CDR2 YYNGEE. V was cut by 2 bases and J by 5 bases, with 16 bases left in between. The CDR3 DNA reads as TGTGCCAGCAGCGTCAAACAGGGCGAGGGGACTGAAGCTTTCTTT. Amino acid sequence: CASSVKQGEGTEAFF.

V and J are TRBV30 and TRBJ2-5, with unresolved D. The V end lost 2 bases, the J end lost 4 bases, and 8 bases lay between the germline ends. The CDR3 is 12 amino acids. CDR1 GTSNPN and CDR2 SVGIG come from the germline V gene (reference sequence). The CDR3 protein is CAWSSAVETQYF. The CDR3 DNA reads TGTGCCTGGAGTTCCGCAGTAGAGACCCAGTACTTC. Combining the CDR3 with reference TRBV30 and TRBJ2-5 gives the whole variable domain SQTIHQWPATLVQPVGSPLSLECTVEGTSNPNLYWYRQAAGRGLQLLFYSVGIGQISSEVPQNLSASRPQDRQFILSSKKLLLSDSGFYLCAWSSAVETQYFGPGTRLLVL.

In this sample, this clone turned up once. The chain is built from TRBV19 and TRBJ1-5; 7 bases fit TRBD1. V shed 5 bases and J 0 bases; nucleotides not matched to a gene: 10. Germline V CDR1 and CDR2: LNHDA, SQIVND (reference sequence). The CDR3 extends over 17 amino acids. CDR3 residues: CASSVPRGTASNQPQHF. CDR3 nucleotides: TGTGCCAGTAGTGTCCCCAGAGGGACAGCTAGCAATCAGCCCCAGCATTTT. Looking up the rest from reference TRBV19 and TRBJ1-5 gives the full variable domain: DGGITQSPKYLFRKEGQNVTLSCEQNLNHDAMYWYRQDPGQGLRLIYYSQIVNDFQKGDIAEGYSVSREKKESFPLTVTSAQKNPTAFYLCASSVPRGTASNQPQHFGDGTRLSIL.

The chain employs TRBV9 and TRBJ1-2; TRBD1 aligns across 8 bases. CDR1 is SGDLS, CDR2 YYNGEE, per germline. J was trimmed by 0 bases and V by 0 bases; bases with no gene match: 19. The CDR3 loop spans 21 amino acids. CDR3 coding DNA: TGTGCCAGCAGCGTAGGGCTGATCGTGTGGGGACAGGTTACCGCTAACTATGGCTACACCTTC. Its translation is CASSVGLIVWGQVTANYGYTF.

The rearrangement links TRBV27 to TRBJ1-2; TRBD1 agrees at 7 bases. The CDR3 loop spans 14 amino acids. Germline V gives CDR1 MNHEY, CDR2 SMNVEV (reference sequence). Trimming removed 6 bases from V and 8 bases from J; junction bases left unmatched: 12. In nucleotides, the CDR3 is TGTGCCAGCAGCATCAACCGGGACAGCAGCGGCTACACCTTC. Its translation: CASSINRDSSGYTF.

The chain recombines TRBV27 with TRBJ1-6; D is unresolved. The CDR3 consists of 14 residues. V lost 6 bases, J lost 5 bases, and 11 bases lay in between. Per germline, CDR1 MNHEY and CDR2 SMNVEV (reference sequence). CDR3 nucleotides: TGTGCCAGCAGCTACAGACACAATAATTCACCCCTCCACTTT. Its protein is CASSYRHNNSPLHF.

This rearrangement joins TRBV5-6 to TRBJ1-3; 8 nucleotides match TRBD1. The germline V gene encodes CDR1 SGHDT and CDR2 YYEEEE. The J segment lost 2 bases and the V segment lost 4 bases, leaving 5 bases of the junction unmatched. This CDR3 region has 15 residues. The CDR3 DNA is TGTGCCAGCAGCCTAATACAGGGGGCTGGAAACACCATATATTTT. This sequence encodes CASSLIQGAGNTIYF.

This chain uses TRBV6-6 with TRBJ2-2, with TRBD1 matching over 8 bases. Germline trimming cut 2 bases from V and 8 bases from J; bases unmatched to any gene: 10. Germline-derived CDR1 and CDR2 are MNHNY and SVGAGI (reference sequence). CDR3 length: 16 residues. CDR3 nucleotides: TGTGCCAGCAGTTACGGGTTGCAGGGGGCTAGTGGGGAGCTGTTTTTT. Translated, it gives CASSYGLQGASGELFF.

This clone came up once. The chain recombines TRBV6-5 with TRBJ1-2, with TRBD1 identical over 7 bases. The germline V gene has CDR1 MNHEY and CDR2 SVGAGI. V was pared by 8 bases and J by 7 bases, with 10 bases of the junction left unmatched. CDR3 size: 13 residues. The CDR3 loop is CASGIGGVGGYTF. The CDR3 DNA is TGTGCCAGCGGTATAGGGGGCGTAGGTGGCTACACCTTC.

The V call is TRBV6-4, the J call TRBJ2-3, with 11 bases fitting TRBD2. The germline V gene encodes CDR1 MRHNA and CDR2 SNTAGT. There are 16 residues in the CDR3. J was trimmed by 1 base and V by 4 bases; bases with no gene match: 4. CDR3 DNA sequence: TGTGCCAGCAGTGGACTAGCGGGACAGGGCACAGATACGCAGTATTTT. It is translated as CASSGLAGQGTDTQYF.

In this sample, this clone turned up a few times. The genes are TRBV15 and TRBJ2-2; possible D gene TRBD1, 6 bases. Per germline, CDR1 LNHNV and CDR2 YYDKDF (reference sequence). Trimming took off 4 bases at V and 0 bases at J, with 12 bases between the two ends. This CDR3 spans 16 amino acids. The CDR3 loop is CATSISGTTNTGELFF. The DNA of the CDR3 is TGTGCCACCAGCATAAGTGGGACAACGAACACCGGGGAGCTGTTTTTT. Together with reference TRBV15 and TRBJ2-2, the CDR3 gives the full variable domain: DAMVIQNPRYQVTQFGKPVTLSCSQTLNHNVMYWYQQKSSQAPKLLFHYYDKDFNNEADTPDNFQSRRPNTSFCFLDIRSPGLGDTAMYLCATSISGTTNTGELFFGEGSRLTVL.

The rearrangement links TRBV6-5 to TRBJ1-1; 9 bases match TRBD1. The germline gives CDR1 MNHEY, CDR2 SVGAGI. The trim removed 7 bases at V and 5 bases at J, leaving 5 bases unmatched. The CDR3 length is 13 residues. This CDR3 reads CASKVQGATEAFF. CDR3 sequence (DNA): TGTGCCAGCAAGGTACAGGGGGCAACTGAAGCTTTCTTT.

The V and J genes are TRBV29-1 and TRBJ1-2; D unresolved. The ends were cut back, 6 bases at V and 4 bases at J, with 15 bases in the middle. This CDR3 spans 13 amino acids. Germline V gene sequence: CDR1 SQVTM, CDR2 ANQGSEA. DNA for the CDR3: TGCAGCGTCGAGAGGGAGGCTAGCTATGGCTACACCTTC. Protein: CSVEREASYGYTF.

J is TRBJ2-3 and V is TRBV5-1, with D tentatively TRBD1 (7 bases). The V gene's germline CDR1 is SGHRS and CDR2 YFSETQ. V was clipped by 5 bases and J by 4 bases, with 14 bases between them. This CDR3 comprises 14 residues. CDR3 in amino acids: CASRADRRADTQYF. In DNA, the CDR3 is TGCGCCAGCAGGGCGGACAGGAGGGCAGATACGCAGTATTTT.

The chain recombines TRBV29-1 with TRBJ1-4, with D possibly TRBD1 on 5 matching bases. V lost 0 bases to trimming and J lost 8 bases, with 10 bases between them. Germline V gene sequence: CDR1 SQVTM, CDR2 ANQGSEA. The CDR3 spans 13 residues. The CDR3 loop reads CSVEEGLGEKLFF. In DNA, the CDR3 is TGCAGCGTTGAAGAGGGGCTAGGGGAAAAACTGTTTTTT.

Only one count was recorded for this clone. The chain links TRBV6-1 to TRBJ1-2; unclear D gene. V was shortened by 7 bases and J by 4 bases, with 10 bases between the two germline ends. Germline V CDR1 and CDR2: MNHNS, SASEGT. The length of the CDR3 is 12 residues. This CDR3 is CASTPGSYGYTF. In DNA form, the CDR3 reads TGTGCCAGCACCCCGGGGAGCTATGGCTACACCTTC.

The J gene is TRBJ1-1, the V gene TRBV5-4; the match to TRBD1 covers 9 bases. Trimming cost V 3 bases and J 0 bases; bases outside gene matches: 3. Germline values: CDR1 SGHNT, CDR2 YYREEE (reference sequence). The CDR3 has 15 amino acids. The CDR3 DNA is TGTGCCAGCAGCTCCGGACAGGGGATGAACACTGAAGCTTTCTTT. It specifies CASSSGQGMNTEAFF.

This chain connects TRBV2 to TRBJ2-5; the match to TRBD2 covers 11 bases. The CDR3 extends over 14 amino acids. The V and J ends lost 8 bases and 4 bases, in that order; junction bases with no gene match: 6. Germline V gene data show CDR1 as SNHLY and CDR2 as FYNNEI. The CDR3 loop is CASELAGGPETQYF. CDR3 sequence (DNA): TGTGCCAGCGAATTAGCGGGGGGGCCAGAGACCCAGTACTTC. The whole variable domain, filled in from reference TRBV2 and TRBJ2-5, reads EPEVTQTPSHQVTQMGQEVILRCVPISNHLYFYWYRQILGQKVEFLVSFYNNEISEKSEIFDDQFSVERPDGSNFTLKIRSTKLEDSAMYFCASELAGGPETQYFGPGTRLLVL.

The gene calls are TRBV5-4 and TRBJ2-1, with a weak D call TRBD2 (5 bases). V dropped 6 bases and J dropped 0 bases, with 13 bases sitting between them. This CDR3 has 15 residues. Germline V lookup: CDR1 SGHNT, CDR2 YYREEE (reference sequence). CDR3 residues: CASTPRGSSYNEQFF. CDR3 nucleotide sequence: TGTGCCAGCACCCCCCGAGGGAGCTCCTACAATGAGCAGTTCTTC.

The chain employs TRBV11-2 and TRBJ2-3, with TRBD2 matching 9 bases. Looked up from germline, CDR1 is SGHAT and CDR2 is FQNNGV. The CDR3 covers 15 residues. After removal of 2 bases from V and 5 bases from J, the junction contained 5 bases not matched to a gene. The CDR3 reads CASSLPRGGVDTQYF. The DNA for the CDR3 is TGTGCCAGCAGCTTACCGCGGGGGGGCGTAGATACGCAGTATTTT.

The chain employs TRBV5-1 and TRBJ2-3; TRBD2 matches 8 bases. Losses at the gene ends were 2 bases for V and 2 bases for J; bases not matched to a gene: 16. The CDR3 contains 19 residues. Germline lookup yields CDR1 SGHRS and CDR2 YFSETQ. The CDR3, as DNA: TGCGCCAGCAGCTTCGTTGGGTCCCCAGGACTAGCCCTCACAGATACGCAGTATTTT. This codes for CASSFVGSPGLALTDTQYF.

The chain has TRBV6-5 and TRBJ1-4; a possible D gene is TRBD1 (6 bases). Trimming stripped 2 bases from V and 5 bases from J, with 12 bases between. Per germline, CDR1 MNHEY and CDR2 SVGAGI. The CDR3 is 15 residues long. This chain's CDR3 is CASSYGGHLNEKLFF. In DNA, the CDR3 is TGTGCCAGCAGTTACGGGGGACACCTAAATGAAAAACTGTTTTTT.

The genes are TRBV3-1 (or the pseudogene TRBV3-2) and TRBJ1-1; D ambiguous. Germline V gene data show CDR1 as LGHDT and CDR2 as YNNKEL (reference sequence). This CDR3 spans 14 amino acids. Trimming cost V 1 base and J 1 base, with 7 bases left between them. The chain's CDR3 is CASSQGVKNTEAFF. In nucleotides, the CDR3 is TGTGCCAGCAGCCAAGGAGTTAAGAACACTGAAGCTTTCTTT.